Reported below is one T cell receptor beta chain. The antigen is unknown. This entry comes from a study of T cells in Graves' hyperthyroidism and ophthalmopathy. Study-wide results and caveats: Appearing also in blood were most of the thyroid clonotypes expanded above 0.001.

The study left out patients who had uncontrolled infection, other autoimmune disease, pregnancy or lactation. Diagnoses were established using clinical symptoms, serum thyroxine and TRAb, thyroid ultrasound and orbital computed tomography. Amplification targeted TCR beta CDR3 regions from RNA transcripts. An initial round of RT-PCR targeting the TCR CDR3 relied on the HTBI primer set. TCRdb ran MiXCR on the multiplex PCR reads and lists one entry per CDR3 protein. The sample carries about 720,000 distinct CDR3 sequences, about 15% recorded once. V gave up 8 bases and J gave up 6 bases; unmatched junction bases: 2. The CDR3 is 11 residues long. From germline, CDR1 is MGHRA and CDR2 YSYEKL.

The chain has TRBV4-1 and TRBJ2-3, with 7 bases fitting TRBD2. This clonotype was obtained from a man between 18 and 35 years old with Graves' hyperthyroidism. The sequenced sample consisted of blood. Written as DNA, the CDR3 is TGCGCCAGCTTTAGCGGGGATACGCAGTATTTT. Amino acid sequence: CASFSGDTQYF.